This is a list of T cell receptor beta chains from one sample in a study of CD8 T cells in ankylosing spondylitis. Each CDR3 protein is one row after TCRdb ran MiXCR on the 5' RACE reads. Of about 150,000 distinct CDR3 sequences in the sample, approximately 7.4% were seen once. Sample: blood, either unsorted or a sorted T cell fraction (not recorded which). These receptors all come from a female donor with ankylosing spondylitis or in good health (not recorded which). The CDR3 runs from the conserved cysteine through the conserved F or W. D genes are given only for firm matches. The size field is filled for only some rows; it gives once, few, many or a size class.

size	V	J	D	CDR3	DNA
-	TRBV6-2/TRBV6-3	TRBJ2-3	-	CASDGGPSTDTQYF	TGTGCCAGCGACGGGGGGCCTAGCACAGATACGCAGTATTTT
many	TRBV12-3/TRBV12-4	TRBJ1-5	-	CASSRSRGDSNQPQHF	TGTGCCAGCAGCCGATCCAGGGGCGATAGCAATCAGCCCCAGCATTTT
many	TRBV7-2	TRBJ2-1	TRBD2	CASSVASGGLYNEQFF	TGTGCCAGCAGCGTAGCTAGCGGGGGCCTATACAATGAGCAGTTCTTC
few	TRBV6-2/TRBV6-3	TRBJ1-2	TRBD1	CASSYTDPGQGAMGYTF	TGTGCCAGCAGTTACACCGACCCGGGACAGGGGGCGATGGGCTACACCTTC
many	TRBV25-1	TRBJ2-7	TRBD1	CASSRPGQGYEQYF	TGTGCCAGCAGCAGACCGGGACAGGGCTACGAGCAGTACTTC
many	TRBV7-9	TRBJ2-5	-	CASSSGLIVETQYF	TGTGCCAGCAGCTCCGGACTTATTGTGGAGACCCAGTACTTC
many	TRBV5-1	TRBJ2-5	-	CASSLGTQGETQYF	TGCGCCAGCAGCTTGGGGACCCAAGGGGAGACCCAGTACTTC
many	TRBV30	TRBJ1-5	-	CAWDQGRGQPQHF	TGTGCCTGGGATCAGGGTAGAGGCCAGCCCCAGCATTTT
few	TRBV5-1	TRBJ2-1	TRBD2	CASSLLADNNEQFF	TGCGCCAGCAGCTTGCTAGCGGATAACAATGAGCAGTTCTTC
-	TRBV7-3	TRBJ1-1	-	CASSSRGMNTEAFF	TGTGCCAGCAGCTCCAGGGGAATGAACACTGAAGCTTTCTTT
-	TRBV7-6	TRBJ2-1	TRBD2	CASSHKLAGGPDEQFF	TGTGCCAGCAGCCACAAGCTAGCGGGGGGTCCTGATGAGCAGTTCTTC
many	TRBV5-6	TRBJ2-1	TRBD1	CASSLGDRANNEQFF	TGTGCCAGCAGCTTGGGGGACAGGGCTAACAATGAGCAGTTCTTC
many	TRBV20-1	TRBJ2-2	TRBD1	CSARDSGQGLTGELFF	TGCAGTGCTAGAGATTCCGGACAGGGGTTGACCGGGGAGCTGTTTTTT
many	TRBV7-2	TRBJ1-5	TRBD1	CASSLGTGGSQPQHF	TGTGCCAGCAGCTTAGGGACAGGGGGCAGTCAGCCCCAGCATTTT
many	TRBV15	TRBJ1-6	-	CATSRGESSYNSPLHF	TGTGCCACCAGCAGAGGGGAGAGCTCCTATAATTCACCCCTCCACTTT
many	TRBV12-3/TRBV12-4	TRBJ2-3	-	CASTPGLDTDTQYF	TGTGCCAGCACCCCGGGACTGGACACAGATACGCAGTATTTT
many	TRBV6-2/TRBV6-3	TRBJ2-2	-	CASSYLRGQGPGELFF	TGTGCCAGCAGTTACTTACGAGGCCAGGGGCCCGGGGAGCTGTTTTTT
many	TRBV20-1	TRBJ2-5	TRBD2	CSASDASGLTQETQYF	TGCAGTGCTTCCGACGCTTCGGGACTAACCCAAGAGACCCAGTACTTC
many	TRBV12-3/TRBV12-4	TRBJ1-4	-	CASSLWVRRAVGEKLFF	TGTGCCAGCAGTTTATGGGTGAGGCGGGCAGTCGGGGAAAAACTGTTTTTT
many	TRBV5-1	TRBJ2-5	-	CASSLDRFQETQYF	TGCGCCAGCAGCTTGGACAGGTTCCAAGAGACCCAGTACTTC
many	TRBV18	TRBJ1-5	-	CASSPRGRDNQPQHF	TGTGCCAGCTCACCACGGGGTCGAGACAATCAGCCCCAGCATTTT
many	TRBV4-1	TRBJ2-4	-	CASSQDGRSGKVKNIQYF	TGCGCCAGCAGCCAAGACGGTCGATCAGGGAAAGTCAAAAACATTCAGTACTTC
many	TRBV6-1	TRBJ1-1	-	CASSEGRSNTEAFF	TGTGCCAGCAGTGAGGGACGGTCGAACACTGAAGCTTTCTTT
many	TRBV4-2	TRBJ1-1	-	CASSQSLGSSRNTEAFF	TGTGCCAGCAGCCAATCTTTGGGTTCTTCGAGGAACACTGAAGCTTTCTTT
few	TRBV6-1	TRBJ2-7	-	CASREDRQISYEQYF	TGTGCCAGCAGAGAGGACAGACAAATCTCCTACGAGCAGTACTTC
-	TRBV13	TRBJ2-4	TRBD2	CASRGSGGRGAKNIQYF	TGTGCCAGCAGAGGTAGCGGGGGTAGGGGGGCCAAAAACATTCAGTACTTC
-	TRBV7-8	TRBJ2-5	-	CASRGIRETQYF	TGTGCCAGCAGAGGGATCAGAGAGACCCAGTACTTC
-	TRBV18	TRBJ1-6	-	CASSPMVVTDGSPLHF	TGTGCCAGCTCACCGATGGTCGTGACAGATGGGTCACCCCTCCACTTT
-	TRBV6-5	TRBJ2-1	-	CASSYSFGEISNEQFF	TGTGCCAGCAGTTACTCGTTTGGGGAGATTTCCAATGAGCAGTTCTTC
many	TRBV28	TRBJ2-1	-	CASSLTVYNEQFF	TGTGCCAGCAGCCTTACCGTCTACAATGAGCAGTTCTTC
many	TRBV9	TRBJ1-2	-	CASSVDGGYGYTF	TGTGCCAGCAGCGTAGACGGCGGCTATGGCTACACCTTC